This T cell receptor beta chain emerged from a study of T cell responses to AZD1222 COVID-19 vaccine. The data were produced by immunoSEQ multiplex PCR, yet TCRdb's version contains in-frame clones alone and is incomplete. The sample lists 100,000 to 150,000 clones; more than 70% were seen once. To note about this clone: Its antigen is unknown.

Study-level findings and limits: Most donors were white British and more were female, and clonal diversity was possibly underestimated. The CD4 TCRs associated with vaccination extended across spike and predominated at 160-218 and 743-854. Scientists sampled the repertoires only once the peak T cell response had passed.

CDR3 length equals 14 residues. The germline V gene has CDR1 SGHNT and CDR2 YYREEE (reference sequence). V lost 0 bases and J 6 bases, leaving 13 bases between the germline ends. This material consisted of peripheral blood, taken on day 0 of AZD1222 vaccination. The TCR was taken from an adult in good health. The genes are TRBV5-4 and TRBJ2-7, with a possible D match to TRBD2 (5 bases). CDR3 sequence: CASSLGGPSAEQYF. CDR3 sequence (DNA): TGTGCCAGCAGCTTGGGAGGGCCGTCAGCCGAGCAGTACTTC.